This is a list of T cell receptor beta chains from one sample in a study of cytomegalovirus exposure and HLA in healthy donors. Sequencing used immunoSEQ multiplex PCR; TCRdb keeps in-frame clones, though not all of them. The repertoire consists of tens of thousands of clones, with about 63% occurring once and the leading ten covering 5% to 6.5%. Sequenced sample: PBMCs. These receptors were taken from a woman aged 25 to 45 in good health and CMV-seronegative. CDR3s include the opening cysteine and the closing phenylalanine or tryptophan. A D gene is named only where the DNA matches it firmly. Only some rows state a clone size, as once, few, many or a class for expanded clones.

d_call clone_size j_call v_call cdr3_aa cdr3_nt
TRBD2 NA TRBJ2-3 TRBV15 CATSRDLAGGDTQYF TGTGCCACCAGCAGAGATCTAGCGGGAGGGGATACGCAGTATTTT
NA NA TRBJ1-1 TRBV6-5 CASSFTANTEAFF TGTGCCAGCAGTTTTACAGCGAACACTGAAGCTTTCTTT
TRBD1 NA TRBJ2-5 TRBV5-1 CASSKGADRTKTQYF TGCGCCAGCAGCAAAGGGGCGGACAGGACGAAGACCCAGTACTTC
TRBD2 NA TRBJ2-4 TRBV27 CASSLLTERRDYLTKNIQYF TGTGCCAGCAGTCTGCTGACCGAACGCCGGGACTACTTAACCAAAAACATTCAGTACTTC
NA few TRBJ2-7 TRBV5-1 CASSTGPRGGNEQYF TGCGCCAGCAGCACCGGGCCTCGGGGCGGGAACGAGCAGTACTTC
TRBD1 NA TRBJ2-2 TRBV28 CASIPNRGFTRELFF TGTGCCAGCATACCAAACAGGGGATTCACCAGGGAGCTGTTTTTT
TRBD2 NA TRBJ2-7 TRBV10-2 CASSEFSGRAYEQYF TGCGCCAGCAGTGAGTTTAGCGGGAGGGCCTACGAGCAGTACTTC
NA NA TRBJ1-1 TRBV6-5 CASSYSNPGTEAFF TGTGCCAGCAGTTACTCGAACCCGGGCACTGAAGCTTTCTTT
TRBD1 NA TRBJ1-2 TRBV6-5 CASKSTGTGVGYTF TGTGCCAGCAAATCTACCGGGACAGGGGTAGGCTACACCTTC
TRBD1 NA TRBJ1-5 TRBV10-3 CAQLGDRCGNQPQHF TGTGCGCAACTCGGGGACAGGTGCGGCAATCAGCCCCAGCATTTT
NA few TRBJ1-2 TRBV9 CASSVDGGYGYTF TGTGCCAGCAGCGTAGACGGGGGATACGGCTACACCTTC
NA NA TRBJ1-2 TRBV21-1 CASSKPGVGTGSVGTVGSYGYTF NA
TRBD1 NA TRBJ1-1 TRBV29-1 CSVERRGQGEAFF TGCAGCGTTGAACGCAGGGGGCAGGGTGAAGCTTTCTTT
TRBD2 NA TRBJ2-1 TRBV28 CASITGGTSGRNNEQFF TGTGCCAGCATCACGGGAGGGACTAGCGGGAGGAACAATGAGCAGTTCTTC
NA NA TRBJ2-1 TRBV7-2 CASSDSLGTSRGSYNEQFF TGTGCCAGCAGCGACTCGCTCGGGACCTCTAGGGGGTCCTACAATGAGCAGTTCTTC
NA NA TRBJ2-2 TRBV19 CASSIGLVELFF TGTGCCAGTAGTATAGGACTCGTGGAGCTGTTTTTT
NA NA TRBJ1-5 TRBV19 CASSTGINQPQHF TGTGCCAGTAGCACAGGGATAAATCAGCCCCAGCATTTT
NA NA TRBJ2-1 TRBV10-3 CAITPRDGNEQFF TGTGCCATCACCCCCAGGGATGGGAATGAGCAGTTCTTC
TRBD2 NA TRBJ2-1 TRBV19 CASSLTGTSGINEQFF TGTGCCAGTAGTCTCACCGGGACTAGCGGGATAAATGAGCAGTTCTTC
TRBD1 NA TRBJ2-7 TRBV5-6 CASSLEPGGHDEQYF TGTGCCAGCAGCTTGGAACCAGGGGGACATGACGAGCAGTACTTC
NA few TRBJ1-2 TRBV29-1 CSVAATGYGYTF TGCAGCGTTGCCGCAACAGGGTACGGCTACACCTTC
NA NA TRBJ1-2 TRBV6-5 CASSYSRGGADGYTF TGTGCCAGCAGTTACTCGAGGGGGGGCGCGGATGGCTACACCTTC
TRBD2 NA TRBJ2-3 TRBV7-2 CASSLRLAGLPDTQYF TGTGCCAGCAGCCTACGACTAGCGGGGCTCCCAGATACGCAGTATTTT
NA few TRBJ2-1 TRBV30 CAWSGSSYNEQFF TGTGCCTGGAGTGGGAGCTCCTACAATGAGCAGTTCTTC
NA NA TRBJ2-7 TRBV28 CASLATGSSYEQYF TGTGCCAGCCTTGCAACAGGGAGCTCCTACGAGCAGTACTTC
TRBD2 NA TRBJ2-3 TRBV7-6 CASSLLSTSGSPSTDTQYF TGTGCCAGCAGCTTACTATCGACTAGCGGGAGCCCTAGCACAGATACGCAGTATTTT
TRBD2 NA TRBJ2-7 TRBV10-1 CASGSSGSYEQYF TGCGCCAGCGGTTCTAGCGGGAGTTACGAGCAGTACTTC
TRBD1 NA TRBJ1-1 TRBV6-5 CASSSRQGVNTEAFF TGTGCCAGCAGTTCCAGACAGGGCGTGAACACTGAAGCTTTCTTT
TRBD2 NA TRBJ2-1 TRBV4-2 CASSQGGSGNNEQFF TGTGCCAGCAGCCAAGGGGGTAGCGGGAACAATGAGCAGTTCTTC
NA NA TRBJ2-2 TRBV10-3 CAIKKAGGANTGELFF TGTGCCATCAAAAAAGCTGGGGGCGCGAACACCGGGGAGCTGTTTTTT
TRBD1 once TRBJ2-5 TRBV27 CASSPGTGEETQYF TGTGCCAGCAGCCCCGGGACAGGGGAAGAGACCCAGTACTTC
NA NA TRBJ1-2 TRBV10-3 CAIRQPGQGPPNYGYTF TGTGCCATCAGACAACCGGGACAAGGCCCTCCTAACTATGGCTACACCTTC
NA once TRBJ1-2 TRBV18 CASSPRGDGYTF TGTGCCAGCTCACCTCGGGGGGATGGCTACACCTTC
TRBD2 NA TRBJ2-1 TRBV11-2 CASSLGRGGPNEQFF TGTGCCAGCAGCTTAGGTCGGGGGGGCCCCAATGAGCAGTTCTTC
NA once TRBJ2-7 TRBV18 CASSTTEFYEQYF TGTGCCAGCTCCACGACAGAATTCTACGAGCAGTACTTC
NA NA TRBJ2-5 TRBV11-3 CASSLMGLQETQYF TGTGCCAGCAGCTTGATGGGACTCCAAGAGACCCAGTACTTC
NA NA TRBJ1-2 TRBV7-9 CASSLSGTNYGYTF TGTGCCAGCAGCTTATCAGGGACTAACTATGGCTACACCTTC
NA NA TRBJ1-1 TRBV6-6 CASSSPGEKGTEAFF TGTGCCAGCAGTTCCCCGGGGGAAAAGGGAACTGAAGCTTTCTTT
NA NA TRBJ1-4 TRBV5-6 CASSLTGGTNEKLFF TGTGCCAGCAGCTTGACGGGGGGAACTAATGAAAAACTGTTTTTT
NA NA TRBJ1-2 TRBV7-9 CASSLSVLEGYTF TGTGCCAGCAGCTTATCGGTCCTGGAGGGCTACACCTTC
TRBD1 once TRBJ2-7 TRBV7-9 CASSSGTGRYEQYF TGTGCCAGCAGCTCCGGGACAGGGCGCTACGAGCAGTACTTC
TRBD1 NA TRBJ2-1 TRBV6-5 CASSQGQGVNEQFF TGTGCCAGCAGTCAGGGACAGGGGGTGAATGAGCAGTTCTTC
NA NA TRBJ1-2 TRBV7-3 CASSSQSNYGYTF TGTGCCAGCAGCTCGCAGTCTAACTATGGCTACACCTTC
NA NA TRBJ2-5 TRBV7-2 CASSPVTTPETQYF TGTGCCAGCAGCCCTGTGACTACCCCAGAGACCCAGTACTTC
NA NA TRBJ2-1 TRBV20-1 CSARDNEQFF TGCAGTGCTCGGGACAATGAGCAGTTCTTC